This T cell receptor (beta chain) stems from a study of cytomegalovirus exposure and HLA in healthy donors. Study-level findings and limits: Data from an earlier analysis indicated that most TCR beta V segments were productive either about 87% or about 30% of the time.

Note on this clone: Its antigen is as yet unknown.

A multiplex PCR was run with 60 Vbeta primers and 13 Jbeta primers. Measured with immunoSEQ multiplex PCR; TCRdb has only the in-frame clones, and not every one. The data hold about 93,000 clones, with about 81% observed a single time. The source material was PBMCs. This clonotype was obtained from a woman in her 40s in good health and CMV-seronegative.

CDR3 amino acids: CASSLYVGHYSTDTQYF. In DNA form, the CDR3 reads TGTGCCAGCAGCTTGTACGTAGGACATTATAGCACAGATACGCAGTATTTT. The chain carries TRBV5-5 and TRBJ2-3; weak D call: TRBD1 (5 bases). V was clipped by 1 base and J by 0 bases, with 15 bases between them. Germline V CDR1 and CDR2: SGHKS, YYEKEE (reference sequence). CDR3 length equals 17 residues. Filled out from reference TRBV5-5 and TRBJ2-3, the complete variable domain reads DAGVTQSPTHLIKTRGQQVTLRCSPISGHKSVSWYQQVLGQGPQFIFQYYEKEERGRGNFPDRFSARQFPNYSSELNVNALLLGDSALYLCASSLYVGHYSTDTQYFGPGTRLTVL.